The clone carrying this TCR beta chain was recorded once. Produced via immunoSEQ multiplex PCR; TCRdb's table is partial and in-frame only. The sample records 310,000 or so clones, roughly 90% being singletons. This entry is derived from a study of blood T cell repertoires in COVID-19. Germline trimming cut 6 bases from V and 3 bases from J; bases unmatched to any gene: 7. This CDR3 spans 15 amino acids. CDR1 and CDR2 (germline): SGHAT, FQNNGV. The gene calls are TRBV11-2 and TRBJ1-4; 7 bases map to TRBD1. Sequencing input: peripheral blood. The source is a woman aged 30 to 39 with COVID-19, enrolled during active disease. CDR3 sequence (DNA): TGTGCCAGCAGTCCCCGACAGGGCTCTAATGAAAAACTGTTTTTT. Translated: CASSPRQGSNEKLFF.